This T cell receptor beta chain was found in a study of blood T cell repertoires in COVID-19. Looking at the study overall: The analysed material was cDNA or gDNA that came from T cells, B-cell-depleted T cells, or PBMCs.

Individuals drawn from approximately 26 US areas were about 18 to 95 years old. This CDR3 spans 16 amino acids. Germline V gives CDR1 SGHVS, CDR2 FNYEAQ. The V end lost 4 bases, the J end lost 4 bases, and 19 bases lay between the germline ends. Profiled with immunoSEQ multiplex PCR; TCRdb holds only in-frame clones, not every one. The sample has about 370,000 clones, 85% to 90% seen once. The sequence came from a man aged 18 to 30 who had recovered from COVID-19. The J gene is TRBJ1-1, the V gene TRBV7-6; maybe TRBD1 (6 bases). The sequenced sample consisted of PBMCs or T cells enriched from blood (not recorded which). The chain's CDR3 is CASSSKTRGHTTEAFF. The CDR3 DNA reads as TGTGCCAGCAGCTCGAAAACCCGGGGACATACCACTGAAGCTTTCTTT.